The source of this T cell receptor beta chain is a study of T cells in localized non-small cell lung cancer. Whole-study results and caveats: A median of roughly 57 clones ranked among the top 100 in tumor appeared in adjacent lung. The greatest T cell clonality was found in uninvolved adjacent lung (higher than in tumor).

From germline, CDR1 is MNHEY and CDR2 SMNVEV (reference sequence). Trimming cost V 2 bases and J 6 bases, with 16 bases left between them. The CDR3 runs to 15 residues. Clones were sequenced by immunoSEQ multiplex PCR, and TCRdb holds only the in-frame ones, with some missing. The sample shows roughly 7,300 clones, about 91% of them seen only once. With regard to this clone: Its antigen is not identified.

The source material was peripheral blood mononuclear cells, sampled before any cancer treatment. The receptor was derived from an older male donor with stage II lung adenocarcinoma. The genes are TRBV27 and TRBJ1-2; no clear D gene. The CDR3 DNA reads TGTGCCAGCAGTTTAACTTTGACGGGAGGGAATGGCTACACCTTC. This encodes CASSLTLTGGNGYTF.